Listed below are T cell receptor beta chains from one sample, sequenced in a study of blood T cell repertoires in COVID-19. Libraries were prepared by immunoSEQ multiplex PCR; TCRdb keeps only in-frame clonotypes and omits some of them. Of about 350,000 clones listed, about 90% were seen once; the top ten hold about 6.3%. Sequences were obtained from peripheral blood. The receptors shown here come from a woman aged 50 to 60 with COVID-19, enrolled during active disease. The CDR3 runs from the conserved cysteine through the conserved F or W. A D gene is named only where the DNA matches it firmly. Clone size appears in some rows only: once, few, many, or a class for an expanded clone.

cdr3_aa,cdr3_nt,v_call,j_call,d_call,clone_size
CASSRGLAGGPSSYNEQFF,TGTGCCAGCAGCCGCGGACTAGCGGGAGGGCCCAGCTCCTACAATGAGCAGTTCTTC,TRBV5-4,TRBJ2-1,TRBD2,few
CASSRGTAGNTIYF,TGTGCCAGCTCACGGGGGACAGCCGGAAACACCATATATTTT,TRBV18,TRBJ1-3,TRBD1,-
CASSLLASSYEQYF,TGCGCCAGCAGCTTGCTAGCGTCTTCCTACGAGCAGTACTTC,TRBV5-1,TRBJ2-7,-,-
CASSPSIVRQANYGYTF,TGTGCCAGCTCACCCAGCATAGTTCGACAGGCCAACTATGGCTACACCTTC,TRBV18,TRBJ1-2,-,-
CASSERDNQPQHF,TGTGCCAGCAGTGAGAGGGACAATCAGCCCCAGCATTTT,TRBV6-4,TRBJ1-5,-,-
CASSRNYPEGVGGETQYF,TGCGCCAGCAGCCGAAATTATCCAGAGGGCGTTGGTGGAGAGACCCAGTACTTC,TRBV4-1,TRBJ2-5,-,-
CASSDSGSHADTQYF,TGTGCCAGCAGCGACAGCGGGAGCCATGCAGATACGCAGTATTTT,TRBV9,TRBJ2-3,TRBD2,once
CASSSSWDRHVHYEQYF,TGTGCCAGCAGTTCCTCGTGGGACAGACACGTCCATTACGAGCAGTACTTC,TRBV6-9,TRBJ2-7,TRBD1,once
CASSAGQVRDEQFF,TGTGCCAGCAGCGCGGGACAGGTGAGGGATGAGCAGTTCTTC,TRBV9,TRBJ2-1,TRBD1,-
CAISESPGNTEAFF,TGTGCCATCAGTGAGTCCCCGGGGAACACTGAAGCTTTCTTT,TRBV10-3,TRBJ1-1,-,-
CASSLGQGYTEAFF,TGTGCCAGCAGCTTAGGTCAGGGTTACACTGAAGCTTTCTTT,TRBV11-2,TRBJ1-1,-,-
CASSVGPGQDNSPLHF,TGTGCCAGCAGCGTAGGCCCGGGACAGGATAATTCACCCCTCCACTTT,TRBV9,TRBJ1-6,TRBD1,-
CASSLSSQGNGYTF,TGTGCCAGCAGTTTATCTTCACAGGGTAATGGCTACACCTTC,TRBV27,TRBJ1-2,-,-
CASSYAGLFEYNEQFF,TGTGCCAGCAGTTACGCAGGACTCTTCGAATACAATGAGCAGTTCTTC,TRBV6-5,TRBJ2-1,-,-
CASSLGRTGDRTDTQYF,TGTGCCAGCAGCTTAGGGCGGACAGGCGACCGAACAGATACGCAGTATTTT,TRBV7-9,TRBJ2-3,TRBD1,-
CASSAGLLVVNEQFF,TGCGCCAGCAGCGCGGGACTCCTCGTGGTGAATGAGCAGTTCTTC,TRBV5-1,TRBJ2-1,-,-
CASEREVADTQYF,TGTGCCAGCGAACGGGAGGTCGCAGATACGCAGTATTTT,TRBV2,TRBJ2-3,TRBD2,-
CASSDSGSWRGADTQYF,TGTGCCAGCAGTGATAGCGGGAGCTGGCGGGGGGCAGATACGCAGTATTTT,TRBV2,TRBJ2-3,TRBD2,-
CASSPMTGNRVSTEAFF,TGTGCCAGCTCACCAATGACAGGAAACCGGGTGAGCACTGAAGCTTTCTTT,TRBV18,TRBJ1-1,-,-
CASSQNEQFF,TGTGCCAGCAGCCAAAATGAGCAGTTCTTC,TRBV12-3/TRBV12-4,TRBJ2-1,-,once
CASSLWASGGDTQYF,TGTGCCAGCAGCTTATGGGCCAGTGGGGGGGATACGCAGTATTTT,TRBV7-2,TRBJ2-3,-,-
CASRGSGVGEKLFF,TGCGCCAGCAGAGGATCCGGGGTTGGGGAAAAACTGTTTTTT,TRBV4-1,TRBJ1-4,-,-
CASSLARRFEKLFF,TGTGCCAGCAGCTTAGCGCGGAGGTTTGAAAAACTGTTTTTT,TRBV7-9,TRBJ1-4,-,-
CASSQVTRTENTEAFF,TGCGCCAGCAGCCAAGTCACCCGGACTGAGAACACTGAAGCTTTCTTT,TRBV4-1,TRBJ1-1,-,once
CASSSPGLAATYNEQFF,TGTGCCAGCAGCTCGCCGGGACTAGCGGCTACCTACAATGAGCAGTTCTTC,TRBV13,TRBJ2-1,TRBD2,-
CASSWGLAPDTQYF,TGTGCCAGCAGTTGGGGACTAGCGCCAGATACGCAGTATTTT,TRBV27,TRBJ2-3,TRBD2,-
CASSQAGQSNYGYTF,TGTGCCAGCAGCCAAGCGGGACAGAGTAACTATGGCTACACCTTC,TRBV4-2,TRBJ1-2,TRBD1,-
CASSKKRLDRAEAFF,TGTGCCAGCAGCAAAAAGAGACTGGACAGGGCTGAAGCTTTCTTT,TRBV7-8,TRBJ1-1,TRBD1,-
CASSHDLGGETQYF,TGCGCCAGCAGCCATGACCTCGGGGGAGAGACCCAGTACTTC,TRBV4-3,TRBJ2-5,-,-
CASRPPSGSPYEQYF,TGTGCCAGCAGACCTCCTAGCGGGTCCCCCTACGAGCAGTACTTC,TRBV7-2,TRBJ2-7,TRBD2,-
CASSQDGSSGANVLTF,TGTGCCAGCAGCCAAGATGGTAGCTCTGGGGCCAACGTCCTGACTTTC,TRBV4-2,TRBJ2-6,-,-
CASSLGQQGMTLSYTF,TGTGCCAGCAGCTTAGGTCAACAGGGAATGACGTTAAGCTACACCTTC,TRBV7-9,TRBJ1-2,-,-
CASSRDRGEKLFF,TGTGCCAGCAGTCGAGACAGGGGCGAAAAACTGTTTTTT,TRBV27,TRBJ1-4,TRBD1,once
CAISEGGRSNQPQHF,TGTGCCATCAGTGAAGGGGGCCGTAGCAATCAGCCCCAGCATTTT,TRBV10-3,TRBJ1-5,TRBD1,-
CASSSTPLGELFF,TGTGCCAGCAGCTCAACTCCGTTAGGGGAGCTGTTTTTT,TRBV11-3,TRBJ2-2,-,-
CASSFGSGSFPDTQYF,TGTGCCAGCAGCTTTGGGAGCGGGAGCTTCCCAGATACGCAGTATTTT,TRBV7-6,TRBJ2-3,TRBD2,-
CAWTSGTYLSYNEQFF,TGTGCCTGGACTAGCGGGACCTACCTTTCCTACAATGAGCAGTTCTTC,TRBV30,TRBJ2-1,TRBD2,-
CASSAGIQEVYGYTF,TGTGCCAGCAGCGCCGGAATCCAGGAGGTCTATGGCTACACCTTC,TRBV5-6,TRBJ1-2,-,-
CASSQAPRGDTGELFF,TGCGCCAGCAGCCAAGCCCCCAGGGGCGACACCGGGGAGCTGTTTTTT,TRBV4-1,TRBJ2-2,-,-
CAWSRESYSNQPQHF,TGTGCCTGGAGTCGAGAGAGCTATAGCAATCAGCCCCAGCATTTT,TRBV30,TRBJ1-5,-,-